This T cell receptor (beta chain) was found in a study of T-cell memory formation after mild COVID-19. This clonotype was seen only a few times. TCRdb re-derived calls from the 5' RACE reads in MiXCR, one entry per CDR3 protein. The profile covers approximately 430,000 distinct CDR3 sequences, with about a quarter appearing a single time and under 15% taken by the ten largest. The germline V gene has CDR1 SGHTA and CDR2 FQGTGA. V lost 2 bases and J lost 1, with 8 bases in between. The length of the CDR3 is 14 residues. V gene TRBV7-3 combines with J gene TRBJ1-1; D uncertain. The sequenced sample was PBMCs or a T cell subset sorted from them (not recorded which). The sequence was collected from an adult woman who had mild COVID-19 (a few samples of this study predate the infection). Cell type and time point are not known. The CDR3 coding sequence is TGTGCCAGCAGCTTAGGTCCGGCGAACACTGAAGCTTTCTTT. It is translated as CASSLGPANTEAFF.